The entry below gives a single TCR beta chain sequence along with its context. Repertoires were generated with immunoSEQ multiplex PCR, while TCRdb's copy carries only in-frame clones and drops some. This table holds some 500,000 clones, 85% to 90% found once. There are 13 residues in the CDR3. Germline CDR1 KGHSH, CDR2 LQKENI. With V trimmed by 10 bases and J by 5 bases, 10 bases remained unmatched. This specimen belongs to a study of blood T cell repertoires in COVID-19. Study at large: Sample material is recorded as cDNA or gDNA derived from T cells, B-cell-depleted T cells, or PBMCs.

This TCR came from a woman between 50 and 59 years old with COVID-19, enrolled during active disease. The V call is TRBV18, the J call TRBJ1-1; 7 bases align to TRBD1. Sample: peripheral blood. The CDR3 region has the DNA TGTGCCACCGTCGGACAGGCGGAGACTGAAGCTTTCTTT. It codes for CATVGQAETEAFF.